A selection of T cell receptor beta chains follows, all from one sample in a study of CD4 and CD8 cells across lung adenocarcinoma regions. TCRdb itself ran the PCR reads through MiXCR, one entry per CDR3 protein. The sample holds tens of thousands of distinct CDR3 sequences, over 40% seen once. Source material: CD4+ T cells from the center of a lung tumor. The receptor set was obtained from a male donor with lung adenocarcinoma. The CD4 and CD8 labels of this study may be unreliable. The CDR3 runs from the conserved cysteine through the conserved F or W. The D gene is left open where the match is weak. Clone size is shown for a subset of rows, as once, few, many or a class of expanded clone.

d_gene	v_gene	abundance	len	j_gene	CDR3nt	CDR3aa
TRBD2	TRBV6-1	medium-sized	15	TRBJ2-1	TGTGCCAGCAGTAAGAGCGGGAGCTCCTACAATGAGCAGTTCTTC	CASSKSGSSYNEQFF
NA	TRBV27	NA	17	TRBJ2-3	TGTGCCAGCAGTGCGGGCCTCGGGGCCCGTGGCCAAGATACCCAGTATTTC	CASSAGLGARGQDTQYF
NA	TRBV10-3	NA	15	TRBJ2-2	TGTGCCCGGGGCCTCCAGTCCGGGAGCACAGATGCGCTGTTTTTT	CARGLQSGSTDALFF
NA	TRBV6-5	NA	17	TRBJ2-2	TGTGCCAGCAGTTCACCCGCCAGGAGGGCCCACACCGGGGAGCTGTTTTTT	CASSSPARRAHTGELFF
NA	TRBV6-1	NA	13	TRBJ2-1	TGTGCCAGCAGTGAACGGGAGCAAGAGACCCAGTTCTTC	CASSEREQETQFF
NA	TRBV27	NA	16	TRBJ2-7	TGTGCCAGCAGTCCTACATGGGCAGCAAGCTCCTACGAGCAGTACTTC	CASSPTWAASSYEQYF
NA	TRBV5-1	many	14	TRBJ2-1	TGCGCCAGCAGCTTGGGGCAGGGATTGGCTGAGCAGTTCTTC	CASSLGQGLAEQFF
NA	TRBV6-1	once	15	TRBJ2-2	TGTGCCCGCAGACTCCAGGCTGTAATCACCGAGACGCTGTATTTT	CARRLQAVITETLYF
NA	TRBV10-2	NA	13	TRBJ2-4	TGCGCCACGGGGCAGTGCGCCAAAAACATTCAGTACTTC	CATGQCAKNIQYF
NA	TRBV28	NA	17	TRBJ2-5	TGTGCCAGCAGTTTGGGAAAGGGGGGCCGTGCCCAAGAGACCCAGTACTTC	CASSLGKGGRAQETQYF
NA	TRBV6-1	NA	12	TRBJ2-1	TGTGCCAGCGGTCCGGACAACAATGCGCAGTTCTTC	CASGPDNNAQFF
NA	TRBV6-1	NA	15	TRBJ2-4	TGTGCCAGCGTCTCGAGGCTGAGAGCCAAAAACACTCAGTACTTC	CASVSRLRAKNTQYF
NA	TRBV27	NA	13	TRBJ2-3	TGTGCCAGCAGCAGAAGGTTTGTAGATACGCAGTATTTT	CASSRRFVDTQYF
NA	TRBV28	few	14	TRBJ2-2	TGTGCCAGCAGTCCCCCATTGAACACCGGGGAGCTGTTTTTT	CASSPPLNTGELFF
NA	TRBV28	NA	13	TRBJ2-1	TGTGCCAGCAGGCGCGGGAATGCCGGGGAGCAGTTTTTC	CASRRGNAGEQFF
NA	TRBV6-2/TRBV6-3	NA	16	TRBJ2-7	TGTGCCAGCAGCTTACCGGCGGGGTGGGGTAAAGACACGCAGTACTTC	CASSLPAGWGKDTQYF
NA	TRBV6-1	medium-sized	12	TRBJ2-5	TGTGCCAGCGCCAGGGGTGGGGAGACCCAGTACTTC	CASARGGETQYF
TRBD1	TRBV7-2	once	15	TRBJ2-3	TGTGCCAGCAGGATGACAGGGTGGCTGACCGGGGAGCAGTATTTT	CASRMTGWLTGEQYF
TRBD2	TRBV25-1	NA	17	TRBJ2-3	TGTGCCAGCTCGGTGGGGTTCGGGGGGGGTGACCCAGATACGCAGTATTTC	CASSVGFGGGDPDTQYF
NA	TRBV6-1	NA	15	TRBJ2-3	TGTGCCAGCAGCCTCCAGTCCGTGAGCACCGGTACGCAGTATTTT	CASSLQSVSTGTQYF
NA	TRBV10-2	many	15	TRBJ2-2	TGCGCCAGCAGTGAGGCAGGGGCGTGGACCGGGGAGCTGTTTTTT	CASSEAGAWTGELFF
NA	TRBV27	many	15	TRBJ2-3	TGTGCCAGCAGTTTAGGACTCGGGATCACAGATACGCAGTATTTT	CASSLGLGITDTQYF
NA	TRBV4-1	many	15	TRBJ2-1	TGCGCCAGCAGCCAAGCAAGCGGCCGATACAATGAGCAGTTCTTC	CASSQASGRYNEQFF
NA	TRBV11-2	many	14	TRBJ2-7	TGTGCCAGCAGGCAGGGACACTCGTCCTACGAGCAGTACTTC	CASRQGHSSYEQYF
TRBD1	TRBV7-2	many	15	TRBJ2-2	TGTGCCAGCAGGATGACAGGGTGGCTGACCGGGGAGCTGTTTTTT	CASRMTGWLTGELFF
NA	TRBV6-5	many	13	TRBJ1-1	TGTGCCAGCAGTTTATCCTCTCGGGCTGAAGCTTTCTTT	CASSLSSRAEAFF
TRBD1	TRBV4-1	NA	14	TRBJ2-7	TGCGCCAGCAGCACGCGGACAGGGGCCTACGAGCAGTACTTC	CASSTRTGAYEQYF
NA	TRBV4-1	few	14	TRBJ2-1	TGCGCCAGCAGCCAAGGCAGGGGCCAAGACATTCAGTTCTTC	CASSQGRGQDIQFF
NA	TRBV6-2/TRBV6-3	NA	14	TRBJ2-3	TGTGCCGGCAAAGCGGGACAGGCCACAGAGACGCAGTATTTC	CAGKAGQATETQYF
NA	TRBV6-1	NA	14	TRBJ1-1	TGTGCCAGCAGTGCCGCGGGAGGGAACACTGAAGCTTTCTTT	CASSAAGGNTEAFF
NA	TRBV6-1	few	15	TRBJ2-2	TGTGCCAGCAGACTCCAGGCTGGGATTACAGAGACGCAGTTTTTT	CASRLQAGITETQFF
NA	TRBV6-1	NA	16	TRBJ2-3	TGTTCCAGTGCGGTTATGGGGGGCCGAGTCACAGATACGCAGTACTTT	CSSAVMGGRVTDTQYF
NA	TRBV7-2	once	14	TRBJ2-5	TGTGCCAGCAGCTTAGGGCTGAGGCAAGAGACCCAGTACTTC	CASSLGLRQETQYF
NA	TRBV11-3	NA	16	TRBJ2-6	TGTGCCAGCAGCGCCCAACTAGCTGCCGGGGCCAACGTCCTGACTTTC	CASSAQLAAGANVLTF
TRBD1	TRBV24-1	many	15	TRBJ1-4	TGTGCCACCAGTGATGCGACAGGGTCTAATGAAAAACTGTTTTTT	CATSDATGSNEKLFF
NA	TRBV4-1	many	14	TRBJ2-6	TGCGCCAGCAGTGAGCGTTCTGGGGCCAACGTCCTGACTTTC	CASSERSGANVLTF
TRBD1	TRBV27	many	15	TRBJ1-1	TGTGCCAGCAGTTTCTCAGGGGGCCTGAACACTGAAGCTTTCTTT	CASSFSGGLNTEAFF
TRBD1	TRBV6-2/TRBV6-3	many	16	TRBJ1-2	TGTGCCAGCAGTTACCCGAGAGTGACAGGGAAGCATGGCTACACCTTC	CASSYPRVTGKHGYTF
NA	TRBV6-5	many	14	TRBJ2-3	TGTGCCAGCAGTTACATACAGTACACAGATACGCAGTATTTT	CASSYIQYTDTQYF
NA	TRBV6-1	NA	14	TRBJ2-5	TGTGCCAGCACTATCACACCCGCCGCGGAGACCCAGTACTTC	CASTITPAAETQYF
TRBD1	TRBV6-1	NA	15	TRBJ2-5	TGTGCCAGCAGTGAAGAGGTGACAGGGTTGGAGACCCAGTACTTC	CASSEEVTGLETQYF
TRBD2	TRBV27	NA	17	TRBJ2-1	TGTGCCAGCTCTCGACTAGCGGGAGCCAGCTCCCACAATGAGCAGTTCTTC	CASSRLAGASSHNEQFF
NA	TRBV12-3/TRBV12-4	many	17	TRBJ2-5	TGTGCCAGCAGTTTATTAGGGGGAGTACATTCACAAGAGACCCAGTACTTC	CASSLLGGVHSQETQYF
NA	TRBV27	NA	13	TRBJ2-1	TGTGCCAGCAGTTCTATACGGGACAATACGCAGTTTTTC	CASSSIRDNTQFF
NA	TRBV6-1	NA	15	TRBJ2-2	TGTGCCAGCAGTGAATGGCAAACGCCCGGCGGGGAGCTGTTTTTT	CASSEWQTPGGELFF
TRBD2	TRBV14	few	16	TRBJ2-1	TGTGCCAGCAGCCAAGAGGGGACTAGGCTGAACAATGAGCAGTTCTTC	CASSQEGTRLNNEQFF
NA	TRBV6-1	NA	13	TRBJ2-1	TGTGCCAGCCGTGAAGTGACCACAGATGCGCAGTTTTTC	CASREVTTDAQFF
NA	TRBV30	NA	14	TRBJ1-1	TGTGCCTGGAGTGTACAACACCGGAGAATGACGGCTTTCTTT	CAWSVQHRRMTAFF
NA	TRBV11-2	NA	17	TRBJ2-7	TGTGCCAGCAGCTTAGCAACTGGGCGAGTAGCTGGGTACGAGCAGTACTTC	CASSLATGRVAGYEQYF
NA	TRBV6-1	NA	15	TRBJ2-2	TGTGCCCGCAGCCTCCAGTCCGGAATTACCGGGGAGCTGTTTTTT	CARSLQSGITGELFF